This TCR beta chain was documented in a study of control samples from healthy donors and cancer patients. The CDR3 has 13 residues. Germline V gene lookup returns CDR1 MNHEY and CDR2 SVGAGI. Trimming at V came to 5 bases and at J to 7 bases, leaving 5 bases not matched to a gene. TCRdb keeps only in-frame clones here, not all; method: immunoSEQ multiplex PCR. The sample has over 50,000 clones, 88% seen once. The receptor was isolated from a man aged 50-59 years in good health. V is TRBV6-5 and J is TRBJ1-5, with 7 bases that match TRBD1. The sequenced sample consisted of blood. In DNA, the CDR3 is TGTGCCAGCAGTACAGGGGTAAGGCAGCCCCAGCATTTT. It encodes CASSTGVRQPQHF.